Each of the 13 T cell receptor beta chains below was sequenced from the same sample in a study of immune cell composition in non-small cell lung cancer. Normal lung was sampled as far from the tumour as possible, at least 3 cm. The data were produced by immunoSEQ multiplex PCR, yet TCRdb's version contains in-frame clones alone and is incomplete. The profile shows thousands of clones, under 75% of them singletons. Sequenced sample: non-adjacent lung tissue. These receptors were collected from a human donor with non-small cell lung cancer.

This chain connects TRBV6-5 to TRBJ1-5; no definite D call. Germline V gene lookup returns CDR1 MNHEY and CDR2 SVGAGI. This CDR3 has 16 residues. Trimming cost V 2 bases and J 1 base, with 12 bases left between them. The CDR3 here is CASSYGGPLSNQPQHF. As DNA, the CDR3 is TGTGCCAGCAGTTACGGAGGCCCTCTGAGCAATCAGCCCCAGCATTTT.

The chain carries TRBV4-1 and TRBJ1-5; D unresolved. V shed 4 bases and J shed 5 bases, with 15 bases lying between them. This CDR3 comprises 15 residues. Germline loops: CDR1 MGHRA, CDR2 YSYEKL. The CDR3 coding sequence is TGCGCCAGCAGCCCACAGTATTTGGACTATCAGCCCCAGCATTTT. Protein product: CASSPQYLDYQPQHF.

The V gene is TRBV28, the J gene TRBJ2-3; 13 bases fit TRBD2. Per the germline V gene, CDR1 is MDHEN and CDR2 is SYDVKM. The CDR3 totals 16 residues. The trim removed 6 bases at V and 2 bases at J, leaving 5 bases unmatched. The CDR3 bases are TGTGCCAGCAGCCTGGGACTAGCGGGACCCACAGATACGCAGTATTTT. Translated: CASSLGLAGPTDTQYF.

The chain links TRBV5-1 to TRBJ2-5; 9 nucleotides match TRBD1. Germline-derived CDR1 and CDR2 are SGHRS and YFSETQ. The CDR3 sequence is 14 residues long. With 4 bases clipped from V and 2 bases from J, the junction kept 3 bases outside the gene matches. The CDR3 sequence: CASSKGQGQETQYF. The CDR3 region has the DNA TGCGCCAGCAGCAAGGGACAGGGACAAGAGACCCAGTACTTC.

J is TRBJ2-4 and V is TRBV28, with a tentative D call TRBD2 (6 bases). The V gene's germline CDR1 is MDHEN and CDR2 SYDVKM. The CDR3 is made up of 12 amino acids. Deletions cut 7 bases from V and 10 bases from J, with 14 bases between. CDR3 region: CASTPPRGIQYF. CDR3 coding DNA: TGTGCCAGCACCCCTCCCCGGGGGATTCAGTACTTC.

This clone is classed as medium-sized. Written as DNA, the CDR3 is TGTGCCAGCAGCTTAGTCGGTAGCGCAACCGACGAGCAGTACTTC. Translating it yields CASSLVGSATDEQYF. The J gene is TRBJ2-7, the V gene TRBV7-2, with a possible D match to TRBD2 (5 bases). Germline CDR1 and CDR2: SGHTA and FQGNSA. V was pared by 1 base and J by 5 bases, with 15 bases between. This CDR3 spans 15 amino acids.

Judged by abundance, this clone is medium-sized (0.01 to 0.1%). The CDR3 DNA follows: TGCGCCAGCAGCACCGGGACTAGCGGGGGTTCGGAGACCCAGTACTTC. This codes for CASSTGTSGGSETQYF. The V and J genes are TRBV5-1 and TRBJ2-5; 14 bases map to TRBD2. Trimming cost V 4 bases and J 5 bases; bases outside gene matches: 7. From germline, CDR1 is SGHRS and CDR2 YFSETQ. CDR3 length: 16 amino acids. The entire variable domain, with the rest obtained from reference TRBV5-1 and TRBJ2-5, is as follows: KAGVTQTPRYLIKTRGQQVTLSCSPISGHRSVSWYQQTPGQGLQFLFEYFSETQRNKGNFPGRFSGRQFSNSRSEMNVSTLELGDSALYLCASSTGTSGGSETQYFGPGTRLLVL.

The DNA of the CDR3 is TGCGCCAGCAGCTTGCGGGCAGGGGACACTGAAGCTTTCTTT. Translation: CASSLRAGDTEAFF. The chain links TRBV5-1 to TRBJ1-1, with D maybe TRBD1 (6 bases). Trimming took 1 base from V and 3 from J, leaving 10 bases between them. In germline, CDR1 is SGHRS, CDR2 YFSETQ. The CDR3 contains 14 residues.

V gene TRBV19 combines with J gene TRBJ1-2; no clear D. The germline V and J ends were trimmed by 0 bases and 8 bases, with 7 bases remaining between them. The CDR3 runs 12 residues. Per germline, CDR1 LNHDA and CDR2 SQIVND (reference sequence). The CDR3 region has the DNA TGTGCCAGTAGTATAGAAAGAGGCGGCTACACCTTC. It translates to CASSIERGGYTF. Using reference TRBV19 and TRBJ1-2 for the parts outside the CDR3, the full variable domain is DGGITQSPKYLFRKEGQNVTLSCEQNLNHDAMYWYRQDPGQGLRLIYYSQIVNDFQKGDIAEGYSVSREKKESFPLTVTSAQKNPTAFYLCASSIERGGYTFGSGTRLTVV.

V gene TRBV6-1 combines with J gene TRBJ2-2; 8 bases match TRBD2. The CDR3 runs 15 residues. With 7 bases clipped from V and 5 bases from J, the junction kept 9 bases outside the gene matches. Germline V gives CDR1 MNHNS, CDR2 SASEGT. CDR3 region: CASTRGGGGTGELFF. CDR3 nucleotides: TGTGCCAGCACACGGGGGGGAGGGGGTACCGGGGAGCTGTTTTTT.

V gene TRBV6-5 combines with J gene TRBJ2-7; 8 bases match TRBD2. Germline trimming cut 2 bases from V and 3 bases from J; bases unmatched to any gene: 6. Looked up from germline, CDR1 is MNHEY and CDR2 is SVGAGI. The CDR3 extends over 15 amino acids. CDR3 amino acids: CASSYGGGHHYEQYF. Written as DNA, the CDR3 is TGTGCCAGCAGTTACGGCGGGGGGCACCACTACGAGCAGTACTTC.

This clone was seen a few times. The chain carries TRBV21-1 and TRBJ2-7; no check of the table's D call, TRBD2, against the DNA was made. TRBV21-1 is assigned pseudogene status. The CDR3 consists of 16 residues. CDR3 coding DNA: TGTGCCAGCAGCAAAGAGCTAGCGGGGGTTATGTACGAGCAGTACTTC. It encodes CASSKELAGVMYEQYF.

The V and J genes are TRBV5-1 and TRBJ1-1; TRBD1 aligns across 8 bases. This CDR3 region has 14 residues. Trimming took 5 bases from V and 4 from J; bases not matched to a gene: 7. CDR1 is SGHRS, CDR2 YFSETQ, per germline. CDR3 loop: CASSSAQGGTEAFF. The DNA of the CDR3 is TGCGCCAGCAGTTCGGCACAGGGGGGCACTGAAGCTTTCTTT. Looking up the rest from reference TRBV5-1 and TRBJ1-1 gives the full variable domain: KAGVTQTPRYLIKTRGQQVTLSCSPISGHRSVSWYQQTPGQGLQFLFEYFSETQRNKGNFPGRFSGRQFSNSRSEMNVSTLELGDSALYLCASSSAQGGTEAFFGQGTRLTVV.